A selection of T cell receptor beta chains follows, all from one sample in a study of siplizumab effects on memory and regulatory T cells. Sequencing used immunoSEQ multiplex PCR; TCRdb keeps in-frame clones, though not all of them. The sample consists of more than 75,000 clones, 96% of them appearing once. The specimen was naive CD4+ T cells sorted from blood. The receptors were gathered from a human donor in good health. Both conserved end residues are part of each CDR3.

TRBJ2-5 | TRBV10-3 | CAIAGTGQETQYF
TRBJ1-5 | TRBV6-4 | CASSSKPQGGDQPQHF
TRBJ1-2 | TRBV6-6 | CASSYGQGAYGYTF
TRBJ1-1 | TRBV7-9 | CASSFTAITEAFF
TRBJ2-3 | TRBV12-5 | CASGSGGGADTQYF
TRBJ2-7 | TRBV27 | CASTPLAGVPYGQYF
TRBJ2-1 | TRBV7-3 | CASSTQGGYNEQFF
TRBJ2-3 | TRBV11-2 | CASSLEVVSTDTQYF
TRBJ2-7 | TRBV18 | CASSKQGPQLKFYEQYF
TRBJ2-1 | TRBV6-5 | CASSKPGLGNNEQFF
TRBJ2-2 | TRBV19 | CASRGPGATGELFF
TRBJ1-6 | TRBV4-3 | CASSQAGTRNNSPLHF
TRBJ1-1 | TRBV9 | CASSVWGENTEAFF
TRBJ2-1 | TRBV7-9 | CASSLVGGVTYNEQFF
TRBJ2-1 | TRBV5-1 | CASSSDAGTGGHEQFF
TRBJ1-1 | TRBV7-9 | CASSLTGNTEAFF
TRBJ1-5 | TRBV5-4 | CASSFGGRNQPQHF
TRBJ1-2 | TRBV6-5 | CASTMDGNTDGYTF
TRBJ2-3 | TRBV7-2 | CASSLASGSTDTQYF
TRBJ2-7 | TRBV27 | CASSVRASSGFYEQYF
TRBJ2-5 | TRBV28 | CASSRWTGLLKTQYF
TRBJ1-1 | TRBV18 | CASSPRLNTEAFF
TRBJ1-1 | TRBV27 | CASSLYPVNTEAFF
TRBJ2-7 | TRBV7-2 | CASTAAIYSYEQYF
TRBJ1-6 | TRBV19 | CASSIEFRQRNSPLHF
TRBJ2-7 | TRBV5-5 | CASSPDRGQGEQYF
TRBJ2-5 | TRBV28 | CASSPHSGAETQYF
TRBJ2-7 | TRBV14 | CASSQVVGTGRNEQYF
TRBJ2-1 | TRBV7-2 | CASSPEGGQKQFF
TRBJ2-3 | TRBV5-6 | CASSQRSTSTDTQYF
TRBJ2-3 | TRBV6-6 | CASRTILTDTQYF
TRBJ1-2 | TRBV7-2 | CASRVGQNYGYTF
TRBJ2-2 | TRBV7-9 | CASSLLAGTGELFF
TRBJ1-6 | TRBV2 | CASRGPGQGPYLGNSPLHF
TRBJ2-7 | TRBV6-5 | CASSYGGKGGYEQYF
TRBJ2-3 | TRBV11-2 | CASSLNRGITDTQYF
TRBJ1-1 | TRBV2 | CASTRDNLNTEAFF
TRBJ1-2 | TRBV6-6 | CASRVGKGHGYTF
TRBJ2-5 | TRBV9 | CASSAGGTLQETQYF
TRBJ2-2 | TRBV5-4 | CASSLVDTGELFF
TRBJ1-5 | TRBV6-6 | CASSYWNQPQHF
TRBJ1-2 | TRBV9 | CASSPTRDPRGYTF
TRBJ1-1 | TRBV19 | CASRPWGREGTEAFF
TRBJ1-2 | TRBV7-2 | CASSLGGVYGYTF
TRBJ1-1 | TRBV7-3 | CASSLLGMNTEAFF